This T cell receptor (beta chain) was identified during a study of beta chain features in type 1 diabetes. Study outcomes and limitations: A potential influence of HLA type upon TCRB rearrangement remained unresolved herein. In all four CD4+ subsets, TCRB CDR3 length was significantly, moderately reduced in type 1 diabetes.

Trimming removed 5 bases from V and 5 bases from J; junction bases left unmatched: 7. In germline, CDR1 is SGHNT, CDR2 YENEEA. The CDR3 is 15 residues long. Markers CD45RO/CCR7/CD25/CD127/CD95/CD27 served to sort CD4+ naive, central memory, regulatory and stem cell-like memory cells. In this sample, this clone turned up a few times. Its cognate antigen is unknown. Sequencing targeted expressed TCRB transcripts, as all isolated RNA had been reverse transcribed. The protocol was immunoSEQ multiplex PCR, while the TCRdb copy is restricted to in-frame clones and leaves out a portion. The profile covers under 850,000 clones, with 13% appearing a single time and approximately 0.02% taken by the ten largest.

This chain joins TRBV11-3 and TRBJ2-1; 9 bases are a match to TRBD1. The clonotype comes from a young man with type 1 diabetes. Sequenced material: naive CD4+ T cells from blood. The DNA for the CDR3 is TGTGCCAGCAGCGAACAGGGGGCCGGCCACAATGAGCAGTTCTTC. Translation: CASSEQGAGHNEQFF.